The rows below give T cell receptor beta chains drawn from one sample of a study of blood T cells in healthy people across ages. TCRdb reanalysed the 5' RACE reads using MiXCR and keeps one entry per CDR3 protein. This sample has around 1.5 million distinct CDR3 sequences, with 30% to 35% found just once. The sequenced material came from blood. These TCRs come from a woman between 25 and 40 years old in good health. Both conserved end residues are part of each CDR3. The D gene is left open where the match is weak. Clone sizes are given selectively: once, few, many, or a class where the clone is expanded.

TGTGCCAGCAGCTTAAGTTCCGTGGATGAGCAGTTCTTC	CASSLSSVDEQFF	TRBV11-2	once	NA	TRBJ2-1
TGCAGCGTACCTAGCGGACTATCTAGCACAGATACGCAGTATTTT	CSVPSGLSSTDTQYF	TRBV29-1	few	TRBD2	TRBJ2-3
TGTGCCAGCAGCGCCAGGGGGGTTACGAGTAACTATGGCTACACCTTC	CASSARGVTSNYGYTF	TRBV7-9	NA	TRBD1	TRBJ1-2
TGTGCCAGCAGTGACTCGCTTAGGGCCAACTACGAGCAGTACTTC	CASSDSLRANYEQYF	TRBV6-4	few	NA	TRBJ2-7
TGCAGTGCTAGAAATTCTAGGATGAACACTGAAGCTTTCTTT	CSARNSRMNTEAFF	TRBV20-1	few	NA	TRBJ1-1
TGTGCCAGCAGCTTAGGACTAGTTCGGTTCTTC	CASSLGLVRFF	TRBV7-9	few	NA	TRBJ2-1
TGTGCCAGCAGCGAGGCGCCGGGACAGGGGGGAGATACGCAGTATTTT	CASSEAPGQGGDTQYF	TRBV9	many	TRBD1	TRBJ2-3
TGCAGTGCTAAGGCACAGGGCGGTCAGCCCCAGCATTTT	CSAKAQGGQPQHF	TRBV20-1	NA	NA	TRBJ1-5
TGCGCCAGCAGCTTGGGACAGGGCGGGATGAACACTGAAGCTTTCTTT	CASSLGQGGMNTEAFF	TRBV5-1	few	TRBD1	TRBJ1-1
TGTGCCAGCAGCCTCCGAACAGGGGAAGGGACCCAGTACTTC	CASSLRTGEGTQYF	TRBV7-9	NA	TRBD1	TRBJ2-5
TGCGCCAGCAGACCGGCACTCAACAATGAAAAACTGTTTTTT	CASRPALNNEKLFF	TRBV4-1	NA	NA	TRBJ1-4
TGTGCCAGCAGACTAGCCCTGAACACCGGGGAGCTGTTTTTT	CASRLALNTGELFF	TRBV27	few	NA	TRBJ2-2
TGTGCCAGCAGCTTCTTCCCTAGCGGGAGACCGTCGCAGACCCCGTACTTC	CASSFFPSGRPSQTPYF	TRBV7-9	NA	TRBD2	TRBJ2-5
TGTGCCAGCCGCGGGGTAGGGACTAGCGGTCGCTATGAGCAGTTCTTC	CASRGVGTSGRYEQFF	TRBV2	NA	TRBD2	TRBJ2-1
TGCAGTGCTAGACTCCGGACCGGGACAGGGATTATGGGTCAGCCCCAGCATTTT	CSARLRTGTGIMGQPQHF	TRBV20-1	NA	TRBD1	TRBJ1-5
TGTGCCAGCAGCCGACAGGTCAACTATGGCTACACCTTC	CASSRQVNYGYTF	TRBV7-9	NA	NA	TRBJ1-2
TGTGCCAGCAGTCGAACCGCCCCGGCCGACATATTGCGGGAAGAGACCCAGTACTTC	CASSRTAPADILREETQYF	TRBV6-1	NA	NA	TRBJ2-5
TGTGCCAGCAGCTTGCGACTAGCGGGGGACACAGATACGCAGTATTTT	CASSLRLAGDTDTQYF	TRBV7-9	many	TRBD2	TRBJ2-3
TGCGCCAGCAGCCAGCCCATCTCTGGGGCCAACGTCCTGACTTTC	CASSQPISGANVLTF	TRBV4-1	NA	NA	TRBJ2-6
TGTGCCAGCAGCTTTCGGGTCCTTGACGAGCAGTACTTC	CASSFRVLDEQYF	TRBV7-6	NA	NA	TRBJ2-7
TGTGCCAGCAGTACACTAGCGGGGGCGAACACCGGGGAGCTGTTTTTT	CASSTLAGANTGELFF	TRBV27	NA	TRBD2	TRBJ2-2
TGTGCCAGCAGCCTGGCCCCTCTTTCACAGGGAAATGAGCAGTTCTTC	CASSLAPLSQGNEQFF	TRBV7-3	NA	NA	TRBJ2-1
TGTGCCAGCAGCGTAGGGGGCCTAGCGGACTCCTACGAGCAGTACTTC	CASSVGGLADSYEQYF	TRBV9	NA	TRBD2	TRBJ2-7
TGTGCCAGCAGTGGACAGGGAAACACTAACTATGGCTACACCTTC	CASSGQGNTNYGYTF	TRBV25-1	few	TRBD1	TRBJ1-2
TGTGCCAGCTCACTCCTCCGGACAGAGAATAATTCACCCCTCCACTTT	CASSLLRTENNSPLHF	TRBV18	few	NA	TRBJ1-6
TGTGCCAGCAGCGTAGTTGCTTCCGGCGCAGATACGCAGTATTTT	CASSVVASGADTQYF	TRBV9	many	NA	TRBJ2-3
TGTGCCAGCAGACGACTAGCGTTCCATGAGCAGTTCTTC	CASRRLAFHEQFF	TRBV6-1	few	TRBD2	TRBJ2-1
TGTGCCAGCACCCAAGGGGCTAACGGGGAGCTGTTTTTT	CASTQGANGELFF	TRBV13	NA	NA	TRBJ2-2
TGTGCCAGCAGCCCGCCCCCATGGGGGTTAGGTACAGATACGCAGTATTTT	CASSPPPWGLGTDTQYF	TRBV9	NA	NA	TRBJ2-3
TGTGCCAGCAGCCCCACTTTAGGGGACAGGGAGAACACTGAAGCTTTCTTT	CASSPTLGDRENTEAFF	TRBV14	few	TRBD1	TRBJ1-1
TGTGCCACCAGCAGAGGACGGGCCCAGGCAGCCGGGGCCAACGTCCTGACTTTC	CATSRGRAQAAGANVLTF	TRBV15	NA	NA	TRBJ2-6
TGTGCCAGCAGTCCAGACGGGGGCCTCGGGACCCAGTACTTC	CASSPDGGLGTQYF	TRBV12-3/TRBV12-4	NA	NA	TRBJ2-5
TGTGCCGGCAGGCGACAAGAGACCCAGTACTTC	CAGRRQETQYF	TRBV6-5	NA	NA	TRBJ2-5
TGTGCCAGCAGTACAAGGACGTTTAGCTCCTACGAGCAGTACTTC	CASSTRTFSSYEQYF	TRBV12-3/TRBV12-4	NA	NA	TRBJ2-7
TGCGCCAGCAGCTCGGCGTTTAACAATGAGCAGTACTTC	CASSSAFNNEQYF	TRBV5-1	NA	NA	TRBJ2-5
TGTGCCAGCAGTTTATTCCGCGTCCCTGGTACCGGGGAGCTGTTTTTT	CASSLFRVPGTGELFF	TRBV27	NA	NA	TRBJ2-2
TGTGCCAGCAGCTTAGATGGGGTTTTCGGCTATGGCTACACCTTC	CASSLDGVFGYGYTF	TRBV11-2	few	NA	TRBJ1-2
TGTGCCAGCAGTTTATCGACGGGACTAGCGGCCTCCTACGAGCAGTACTTC	CASSLSTGLAASYEQYF	TRBV27	NA	TRBD2	TRBJ2-7
TGTGCCAGCAGTCGCAATTATCAGCCCCAGCATTTT	CASSRNYQPQHF	TRBV6-2/TRBV6-3	NA	NA	TRBJ1-5
TGTGCCAGCAGCCAATCCGGGACTGGCGTCGACGAGCAGTACTTC	CASSQSGTGVDEQYF	TRBV13	NA	NA	TRBJ2-7
TGTGCCAGCAGCTTGGGGCCCGCGGGCCCCCAAGAGACCCAGTACTTC	CASSLGPAGPQETQYF	TRBV5-5	NA	NA	TRBJ2-5
TGCGCCAGCAGGGAATCGGACACCGGGGAGCTGTTTTTT	CASRESDTGELFF	TRBV5-1	NA	NA	TRBJ2-2
TGCGCCAGCAGCTCGGGACTAGCGGGGACGACGCAGTATTTT	CASSSGLAGTTQYF	TRBV5-1	NA	TRBD2	TRBJ2-3
TGTGCCAGCAGTCAGCAGGAAGGGGACACTGAAGCTTTCTTT	CASSQQEGDTEAFF	TRBV27	once	NA	TRBJ1-1
TGTGCCAGCAGCTCTTTGCCGCGGGAGGGCGTGAATGAGCAGTTCTTC	CASSSLPREGVNEQFF	TRBV3-1	NA	TRBD2	TRBJ2-1
TGCAGTGCTCAAACCGGGACAGAGACCTACGAGCAGTACTTC	CSAQTGTETYEQYF	TRBV20-1	NA	TRBD1	TRBJ2-7
TGCAGTGCTGGCGGGGGGGCCCCCTACGAGCAGTACTTC	CSAGGGAPYEQYF	TRBV20-1	NA	TRBD2	TRBJ2-7
TGTGCCAGCACCGACACCGGGGGGCGGGACGAGCAGTACTTC	CASTDTGGRDEQYF	TRBV27	NA	NA	TRBJ2-7